A few counts support the clone carrying this T cell receptor (beta chain). These data originate in a study of technical replicates of blood from several donors. V gave up 0 bases and J gave up 3 bases, with 12 bases separating them. The CDR3 runs to 15 residues. CDR1 and CDR2 (germline): SGHVS, FQNEAQ. Sequencing was performed with immunoSEQ multiplex PCR; in TCRdb, only in-frame clones are kept and a portion is missing. The table has more than 50,000 clones, just under 90% seen once. Sequencing was performed on PBMCs. The TCR comes from a human donor in good health. Some clones in this sample may be carry-over from other donors' samples. This rearrangement joins TRBV7-8 to TRBJ2-7; possible D gene TRBD1, 6 bases. The CDR3 DNA sequence: TGTGCCAGCAGCTTAGCCCCGGGACAAGACTACGAGCAGTACTTC. Translation: CASSLAPGQDYEQYF.